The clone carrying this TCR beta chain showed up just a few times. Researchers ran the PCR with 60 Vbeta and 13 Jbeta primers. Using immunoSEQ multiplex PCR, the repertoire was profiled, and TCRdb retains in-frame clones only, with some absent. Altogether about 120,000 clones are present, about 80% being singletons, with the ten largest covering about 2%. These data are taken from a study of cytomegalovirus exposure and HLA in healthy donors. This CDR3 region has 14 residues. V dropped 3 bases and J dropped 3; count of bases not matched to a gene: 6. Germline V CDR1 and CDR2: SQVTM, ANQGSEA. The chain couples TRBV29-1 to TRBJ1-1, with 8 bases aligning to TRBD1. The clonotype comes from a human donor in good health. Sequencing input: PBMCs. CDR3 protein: CSVESRQGHTEAFF. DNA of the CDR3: TGCAGCGTTGAGTCTCGACAGGGGCACACTGAAGCTTTCTTT.